This T cell receptor beta chain was captured by sequencing in a study of blood T cell repertoires in COVID-19. Of note for this clone: Germline and junction disagree at one end, which may indicate a read error.

The protocol was immunoSEQ multiplex PCR, while the TCRdb copy is restricted to in-frame clones and leaves out a portion. The sample has roughly 120,000 clones; around four fifths are singletons. The CDR3 loop spans 14 amino acids. Germline lookup yields CDR1 MNHNS and CDR2 SASEGT. Sequencing was done on a sample of peripheral blood. The origin of this receptor is a young man with acute or convalescent COVID-19. The chain uses TRBV6-1 and TRBJ2-5; 7 nucleotides match TRBD2. The CDR3 loop is CASSKAGLQETQYF. The DNA of the CDR3 is TGTGCCAGCAGTAAAGCGGGGCTCCAAGAGACCCAGTACTTC.